This paragraph covers one T cell receptor (beta chain) sequence. No antigen is known for it. Reverse transcription of all isolated RNA meant that expressed TCRB transcripts were sequenced. Profiled with immunoSEQ multiplex PCR; TCRdb holds only in-frame clones, not every one. Among hundreds of thousands of clones, about a tenth were seen once, and the ten largest hold roughly 1%. V lost 1 base, J lost 8 bases, and 6 bases stayed unmatched. Germline V CDR1 and CDR2: SGHRS, YFSETQ. This CDR3 contains 15 residues. The source of the sample is a study of beta chain features in type 1 diabetes. Study conclusions and caveats: People with Type 1 diabetes carried modestly yet significantly shorter TCRB CDR3s in all four CD4+ subsets.

The gene calls are TRBV5-1 and TRBJ1-6; 7 nucleotides align to TRBD1. Sequencing was done on a sample of central memory CD4+ T cells from blood. This TCR was recovered from a man aged 30 to 45 with type 1 diabetes. CDR3 in amino acids: CASSLWRGGDSPLHF. CDR3 bases: TGCGCCAGCAGCTTGTGGAGAGGGGGCGATTCACCCCTCCACTTT.